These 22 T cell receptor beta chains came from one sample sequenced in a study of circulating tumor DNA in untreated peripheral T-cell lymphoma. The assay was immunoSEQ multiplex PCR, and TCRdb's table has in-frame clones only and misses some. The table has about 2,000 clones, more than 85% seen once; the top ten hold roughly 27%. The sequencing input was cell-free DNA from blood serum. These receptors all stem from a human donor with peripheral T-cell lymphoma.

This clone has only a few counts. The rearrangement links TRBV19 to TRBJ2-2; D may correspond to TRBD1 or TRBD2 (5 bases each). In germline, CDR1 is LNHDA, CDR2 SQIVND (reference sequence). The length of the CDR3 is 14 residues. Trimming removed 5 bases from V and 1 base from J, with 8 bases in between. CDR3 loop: CASSRDGNTGELFF. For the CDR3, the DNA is TGTGCCAGTAGTCGGGACGGGAACACCGGGGAGCTGTTTTTT.

The CDR3 reads CASSFDRGAEAFF. Here the CDR3 DNA reads TGTGCCAGCAGCTTTGACAGGGGCGCTGAAGCTTTCTTT. The chain is built from TRBV5-4 and TRBJ1-1; 8 bases line up with TRBD1. This CDR3 comprises 13 residues. Germline V CDR1 and CDR2: SGHNT, YYREEE (reference sequence). After removal of 2 bases from V and 6 bases from J, the junction contained 3 bases not matched to a gene.

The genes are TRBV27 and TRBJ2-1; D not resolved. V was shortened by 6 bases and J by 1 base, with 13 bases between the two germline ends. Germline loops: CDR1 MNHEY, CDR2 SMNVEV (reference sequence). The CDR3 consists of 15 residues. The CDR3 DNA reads TGTGCCAGCAGCCGCACCTACACATCCTACAATGAGCAGTTCTTC. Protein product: CASSRTYTSYNEQFF.

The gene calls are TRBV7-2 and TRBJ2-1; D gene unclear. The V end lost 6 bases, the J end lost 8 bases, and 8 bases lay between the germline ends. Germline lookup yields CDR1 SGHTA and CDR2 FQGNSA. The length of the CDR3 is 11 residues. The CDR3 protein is CASRLFDEQFF. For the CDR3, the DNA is TGTGCCAGCAGACTTTTCGATGAGCAGTTCTTC.

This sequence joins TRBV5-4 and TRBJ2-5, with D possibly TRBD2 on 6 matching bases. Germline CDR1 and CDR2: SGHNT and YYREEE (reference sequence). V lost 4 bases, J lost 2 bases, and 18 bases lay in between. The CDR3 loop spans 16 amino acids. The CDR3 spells CASSAGPRRVQETQYF. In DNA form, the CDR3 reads TGTGCCAGCAGCGCGGGGCCCCGCAGAGTTCAAGAGACCCAGTACTTC.

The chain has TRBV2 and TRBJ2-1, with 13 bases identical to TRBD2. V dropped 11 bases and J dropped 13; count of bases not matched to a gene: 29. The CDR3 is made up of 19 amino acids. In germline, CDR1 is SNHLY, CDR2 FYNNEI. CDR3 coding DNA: TGTGCCTTCCCGGGAGCCGGACGGACTAGCGGGAGTAATGGGGTGCCACAGTTCTTC. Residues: CAFPGAGRTSGSNGVPQFF.

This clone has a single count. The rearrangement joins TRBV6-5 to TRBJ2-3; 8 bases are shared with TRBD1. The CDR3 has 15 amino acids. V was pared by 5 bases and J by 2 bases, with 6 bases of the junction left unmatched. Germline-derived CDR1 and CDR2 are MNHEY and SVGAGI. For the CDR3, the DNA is TGTGCCAGCAGTCACTGGACAGGGCCCACAGATACGCAGTATTTT. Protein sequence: CASSHWTGPTDTQYF.

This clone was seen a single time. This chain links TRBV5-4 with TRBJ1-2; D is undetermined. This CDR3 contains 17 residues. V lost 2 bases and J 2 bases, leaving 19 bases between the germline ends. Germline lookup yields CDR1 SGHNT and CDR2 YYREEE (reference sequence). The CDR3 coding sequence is TGTGCCAGCAGCTTTTCGTGGGCTCCATCAATCAACTATGGCTACACCTTC. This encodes CASSFSWAPSINYGYTF.

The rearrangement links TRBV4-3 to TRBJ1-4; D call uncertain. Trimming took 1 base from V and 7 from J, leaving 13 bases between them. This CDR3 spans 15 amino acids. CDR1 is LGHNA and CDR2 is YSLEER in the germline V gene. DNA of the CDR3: TGCGCCAGCAGCCAAGGGCTCGGAGCGGTTGAAAAACTGTTTTTT. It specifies CASSQGLGAVEKLFF.

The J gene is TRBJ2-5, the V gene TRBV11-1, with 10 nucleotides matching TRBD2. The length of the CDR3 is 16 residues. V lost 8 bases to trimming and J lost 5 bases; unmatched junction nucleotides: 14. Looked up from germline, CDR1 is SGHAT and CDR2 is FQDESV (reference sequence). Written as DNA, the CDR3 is TGTGCCAGCTCGTCCTACGGGCTAGCGGGGGTGGAGACCCAGTACTTC. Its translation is CASSSYGLAGVETQYF.

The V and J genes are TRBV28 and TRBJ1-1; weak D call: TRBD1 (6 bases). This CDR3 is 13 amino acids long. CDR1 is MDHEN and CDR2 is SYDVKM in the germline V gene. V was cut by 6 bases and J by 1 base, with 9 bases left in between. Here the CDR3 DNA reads TGTGCCAGCAGAAGGACAGCGAACACTGAAGCTTTCTTT. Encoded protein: CASRRTANTEAFF.

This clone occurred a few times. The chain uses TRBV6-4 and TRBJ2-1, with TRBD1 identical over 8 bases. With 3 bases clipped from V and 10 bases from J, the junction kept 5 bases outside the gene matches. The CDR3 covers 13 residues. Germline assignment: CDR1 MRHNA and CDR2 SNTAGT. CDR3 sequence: CASSEDRVGEQFF. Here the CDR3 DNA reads TGTGCCAGCAGTGAGGACAGGGTCGGCGAGCAGTTCTTC.

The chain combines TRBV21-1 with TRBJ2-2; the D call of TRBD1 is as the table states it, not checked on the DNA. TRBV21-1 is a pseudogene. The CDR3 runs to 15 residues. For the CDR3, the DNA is TGTGCCAGCAGCAAATACAGGGGACCGACCGGGGAGCTGTTTTTT. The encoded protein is CASSKYRGPTGELFF.

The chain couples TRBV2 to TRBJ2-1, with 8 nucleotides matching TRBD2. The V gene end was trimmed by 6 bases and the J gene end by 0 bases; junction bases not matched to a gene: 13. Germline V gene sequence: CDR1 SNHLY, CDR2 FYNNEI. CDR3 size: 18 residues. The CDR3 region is CASRLVGGAGASYNEQFF. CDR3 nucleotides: TGTGCCAGCAGATTAGTAGGGGGAGCGGGAGCCTCCTACAATGAGCAGTTCTTC.

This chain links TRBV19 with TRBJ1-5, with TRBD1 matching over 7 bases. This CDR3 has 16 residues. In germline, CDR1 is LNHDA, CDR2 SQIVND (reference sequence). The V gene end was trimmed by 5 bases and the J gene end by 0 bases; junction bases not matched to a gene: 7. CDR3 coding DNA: TGTGCCAGTAGTGCAGCTCACAGGGGTAGCAATCAGCCCCAGCATTTT. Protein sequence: CASSAAHRGSNQPQHF.

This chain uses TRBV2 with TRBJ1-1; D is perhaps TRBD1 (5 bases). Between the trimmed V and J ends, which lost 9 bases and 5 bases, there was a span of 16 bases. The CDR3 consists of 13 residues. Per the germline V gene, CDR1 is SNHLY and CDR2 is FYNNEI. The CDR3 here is CASYPRQMTEAFF. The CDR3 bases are TGTGCCAGTTATCCGAGACAGATGACTGAAGCTTTCTTT.

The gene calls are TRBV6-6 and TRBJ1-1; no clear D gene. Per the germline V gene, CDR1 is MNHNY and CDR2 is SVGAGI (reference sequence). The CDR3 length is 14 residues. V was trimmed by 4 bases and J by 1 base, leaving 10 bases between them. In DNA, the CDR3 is TGTGCCAGCAGTTTCACTCTCGGGAACACTGAAGCTTTCTTT. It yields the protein CASSFTLGNTEAFF.

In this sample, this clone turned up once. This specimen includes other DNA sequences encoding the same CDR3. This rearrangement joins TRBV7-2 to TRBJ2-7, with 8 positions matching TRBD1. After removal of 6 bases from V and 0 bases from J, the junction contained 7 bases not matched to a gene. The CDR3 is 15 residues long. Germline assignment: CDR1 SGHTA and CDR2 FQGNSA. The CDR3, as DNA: TGTGCCAGCAGTCCGGACAGGGCTATCTCCTACGAGCAGTACTTC. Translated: CASSPDRAISYEQYF. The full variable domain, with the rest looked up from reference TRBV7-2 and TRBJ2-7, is GAGVSQSPSNKVTEKGKDVELRCDPISGHTALYWYRQSLGQGLEFLIYFQGNSAPDKSGLPSDRFSAERTGGSVSTLTIQRTQQEDSAVYLCASSPDRAISYEQYFGPGTRLTVT.

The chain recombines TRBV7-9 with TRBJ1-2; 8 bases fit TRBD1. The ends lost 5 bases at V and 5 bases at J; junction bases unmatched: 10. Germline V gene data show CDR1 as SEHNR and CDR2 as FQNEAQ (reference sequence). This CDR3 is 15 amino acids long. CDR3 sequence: CASSESPGGWYGYTF. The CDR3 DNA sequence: TGTGCCAGCAGCGAAAGTCCAGGGGGCTGGTATGGCTACACCTTC. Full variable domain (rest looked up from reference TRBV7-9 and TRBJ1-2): DTGVSQNPRHKITKRGQNVTFRCDPISEHNRLYWYRQTLGQGPEFLTYFQNEAQLEKSRLLSDRFSAERPKGSFSTLEIQRTEQGDSAMYLCASSESPGGWYGYTFGSGTRLTVV.

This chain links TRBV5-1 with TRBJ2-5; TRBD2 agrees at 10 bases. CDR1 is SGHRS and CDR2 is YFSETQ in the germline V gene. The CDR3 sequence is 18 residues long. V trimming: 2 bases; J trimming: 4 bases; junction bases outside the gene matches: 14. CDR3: CASSFYRSGGALSETQYF. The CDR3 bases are TGCGCCAGCAGCTTTTACCGGAGCGGGGGGGCCTTGTCAGAGACCCAGTACTTC. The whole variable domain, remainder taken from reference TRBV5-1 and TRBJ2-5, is KAGVTQTPRYLIKTRGQQVTLSCSPISGHRSVSWYQQTPGQGLQFLFEYFSETQRNKGNFPGRFSGRQFSNSRSEMNVSTLELGDSALYLCASSFYRSGGALSETQYFGPGTRLLVL.

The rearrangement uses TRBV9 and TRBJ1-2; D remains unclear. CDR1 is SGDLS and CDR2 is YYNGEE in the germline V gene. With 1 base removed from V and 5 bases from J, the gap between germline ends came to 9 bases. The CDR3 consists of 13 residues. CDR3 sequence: CASSVFVGYGYTF. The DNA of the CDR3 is TGTGCCAGCAGCGTATTTGTAGGGTATGGCTACACCTTC.

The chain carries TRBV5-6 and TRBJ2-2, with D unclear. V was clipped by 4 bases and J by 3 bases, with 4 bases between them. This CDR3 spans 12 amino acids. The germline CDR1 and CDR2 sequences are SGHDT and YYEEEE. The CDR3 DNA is TGTGCCAGCAGCAGGGACACCGGGGAGCTGTTTTTT. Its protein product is CASSRDTGELFF.